Below, 12 T cell receptor beta chains from the same sample are listed, as sequenced in a study of T cell responses to AZD1222 COVID-19 vaccine. TCRdb's copy holds only in-frame clones and misses some; the assay was immunoSEQ multiplex PCR. Among 100,000 to 140,000 clones, about 85% were seen once, and the ten largest hold 4.8%. Sample: peripheral blood, taken 28 days after the second AZD1222 dose. These receptor sequences come from an adult who received the AZD1222 COVID-19 vaccine.

This clone was counted a single time. The chain carries TRBV7-6 and TRBJ2-5; 9 nucleotides line up with TRBD1. J lost 4 bases, V lost 8 bases, and 11 bases had no gene match. CDR3 length: 15 amino acids. Germline CDR1 SGHVS, CDR2 FNYEAQ. This CDR3 is CASGGTGREVETQYF. For the CDR3, the DNA is TGTGCCAGCGGTGGGACAGGGAGGGAGGTAGAGACCCAGTACTTC.

The chain has TRBV5-4 and TRBJ1-1; maybe TRBD1 (5 bases). In germline, CDR1 is SGHNT, CDR2 YYREEE (reference sequence). The CDR3 runs to 15 residues. V was shortened by 0 bases and J by 0 bases, with 9 bases between the two germline ends. CDR3 residues: CASSLAQALNTEAFF. DNA of the CDR3: TGTGCCAGCAGCTTGGCACAGGCCCTGAACACTGAAGCTTTCTTT. The full variable domain, its missing parts supplied by reference TRBV5-4 and TRBJ1-1, is ETGVTQSPTHLIKTRGQQVTLRCSSQSGHNTVSWYQQALGQGPQFIFQYYREEENGRGNFPPRFSGLQFPNYSSELNVNALELDDSALYLCASSLAQALNTEAFFGQGTRLTVV.

The V and J genes are TRBV6-5 and TRBJ2-7; tentatively, D is TRBD2 (6 bases). The CDR3 sequence is 14 residues long. Germline V gene sequence: CDR1 MNHEY, CDR2 SVGAGI. Trimming stripped 6 bases from V and 3 bases from J, with 15 bases between. The CDR3: CASSRGTANYEQYF. The DNA of the CDR3 is TGTGCCAGCAGCCGCGGGACGGCGAACTACGAGCAGTACTTC.

The chain has TRBV5-6 and TRBJ1-6; 12 positions match TRBD1. The CDR3 is 18 amino acids. The germline V gene has CDR1 SGHDT and CDR2 YYEEEE. With V trimmed by 4 bases and J by 9 bases, 14 bases remained unmatched. In DNA form, the CDR3 reads TGTGCCAGCAGCATCAGGGGGGGACAGGGGGCCGAGATTTCACCCCTCCACTTT. Translating gives CASSIRGGQGAEISPLHF.

The chain recombines TRBV11-2 with TRBJ1-2, with a weak D call TRBD1 (6 bases). Germline CDR1 and CDR2: SGHAT and FQNNGV. CDR3 size: 14 residues. Trimming removed 5 bases from V and 5 bases from J, with 15 bases in between. The CDR3 region is CASSPTGAAYGYTF. The CDR3 bases are TGTGCCAGCAGCCCTACGGGGGCAGCATATGGCTACACCTTC.

This chain connects TRBV5-1 to TRBJ2-1; 10 bases agree with TRBD2. The germline V gene encodes CDR1 SGHRS and CDR2 YFSETQ. The CDR3 is 16 residues long. V shed 0 bases, J shed 7 bases, and the junction held 7 bases outside the gene matches. The CDR3 DNA follows: TGCGCCAGCAGCTTGGATCCGGCTAGCGGGGGAAATGAGCAGTTCTTC. Translating it yields CASSLDPASGGNEQFF.

The chain is built from TRBV12-3 or TRBV12-4 and TRBJ1-5; no firm D call. Trimming pared 3 bases from V and 6 bases from J, leaving 6 bases between. The CDR3 is 12 residues long. CDR3 in amino acids: CASSFIRQPQHF. CDR3 sequence (DNA): TGTGCCAGCAGTTTCATTCGTCAGCCCCAGCATTTT.

The gene calls are TRBV6-5 and TRBJ2-5; D gene uncertain. V was pared by 2 bases and J by 2 bases, with 12 bases between. Germline CDR1 MNHEY, CDR2 SVGAGI. The CDR3 consists of 15 residues. The CDR3 protein is CASSYTSWGQETQYF. DNA for the CDR3: TGTGCCAGCAGTTACACCAGCTGGGGTCAAGAGACCCAGTACTTC.

The chain couples TRBV2 to TRBJ1-2; 8 bases match TRBD1. J lost 0 bases, V lost 2 bases, and 2 bases had no gene match. Per the germline V gene, CDR1 is SNHLY and CDR2 is FYNNEI. The CDR3 spans 15 residues. As DNA, the CDR3 is TGTGCCAGCAGTGAATTACAGGGGGCTAACTATGGCTACACCTTC. This gives the protein CASSELQGANYGYTF.

The chain is built from TRBV11-3 and TRBJ1-5; tentatively, D is TRBD1 (6 bases). Trimming cost V 2 bases and J 2 bases, with 16 bases left between them. The length of the CDR3 is 17 residues. Per the germline V gene, CDR1 is SGHNT and CDR2 is YENEEA. The CDR3 is CASSLSRGRACNQPQHF. For the CDR3, the DNA is TGTGCCAGCAGCTTATCGAGGGGGAGAGCATGCAATCAGCCCCAGCATTTT.

V is TRBV29-1 and J is TRBJ1-1; possible D gene TRBD1, 5 bases. V was pared by 5 bases and J by 4 bases, with 17 bases between. Germline V gene lookup returns CDR1 SQVTM and CDR2 ANQGSEA. This CDR3 has 14 residues. This CDR3 reads CSVNNPGGGTEAFF. Here the CDR3 DNA reads TGCAGCGTTAACAATCCCGGGGGTGGCACTGAAGCTTTCTTT.

The chain links TRBV6-5 to TRBJ1-1; 9 nucleotides align to TRBD1. This CDR3 is built from 15 residues. Germline V gene lookup returns CDR1 MNHEY and CDR2 SVGAGI. The trim removed 6 bases at V and 4 bases at J, leaving 9 bases unmatched. CDR3 loop: CASSSGTGSGTEAFF. The CDR3, as DNA: TGTGCCAGCAGCTCTGGGACAGGGAGCGGCACTGAAGCTTTCTTT.